Listed here are 24 T cell receptor beta chains from one sample, sequenced in a study of blood T cell repertoires in COVID-19. The data were produced by immunoSEQ multiplex PCR, yet TCRdb's version contains in-frame clones alone and is incomplete. The sample records 110,000 or so clones, roughly nine tenths being singletons. The sample comprised peripheral blood. Every receptor here comes from a man aged 65-85 years who had recovered from COVID-19.

This clone was picked up a small number of times. The CDR3 DNA sequence: TGCGCCAGCAGCTTGGTGGTCGATAGCTACGAGCAGTACTTC. It codes for CASSLVVDSYEQYF. The rearrangement uses TRBV5-1 and TRBJ2-7; D call uncertain. V shed 0 bases and J shed 3 bases, with 10 bases lying between them. The germline gives CDR1 SGHRS, CDR2 YFSETQ. The CDR3 length is 14 residues.

The chain joins TRBV12-3 or TRBV12-4 to TRBJ2-4; D gene uncertain. Trimming removed 3 bases at V and 6 bases at J, with 9 bases between. This CDR3 comprises 13 residues. The CDR3 here is CASSFVPGNIQYF. Written as DNA, the CDR3 is TGTGCCAGCAGTTTTGTCCCGGGAAACATTCAGTACTTC.

The chain uses TRBV7-3 and TRBJ2-5; 8 positions agree with TRBD2. The CDR3 consists of 15 residues. The germline V gene encodes CDR1 SGHTA and CDR2 FQGTGA. J lost 5 bases, V lost 1 base, and 6 bases had no gene match. CDR3 protein: CASSLMASGSETQYF. The CDR3, as DNA: TGTGCCAGCAGCTTAATGGCGAGCGGGAGTGAGACCCAGTACTTC.

V usage is TRBV7-2 and J usage is TRBJ2-7; TRBD2 aligns across 8 bases. This CDR3 comprises 13 residues. Germline CDR1 SGHTA, CDR2 FQGNSA. V gave up 6 bases and J gave up 4 bases; unmatched junction bases: 5. The DNA of the CDR3 is TGTGCCAGCAGTTATAGCGGGGCGTACGAGCAGTACTTC. Protein product: CASSYSGAYEQYF.

The rearrangement uses TRBV29-1 and TRBJ1-4, with D perhaps TRBD1 (5 bases). Trimming left V 6 bases short and J 0 bases short, with 11 bases between. Germline V gene lookup returns CDR1 SQVTM and CDR2 ANQGSEA. This CDR3 is 14 amino acids long. The CDR3 reads CSVLGLATNEKLFF. The CDR3 region has the DNA TGCAGCGTCTTGGGACTGGCAACTAATGAAAAACTGTTTTTT.

Turning to this clone: Sequence at one end of the junction differs from germline and may be a read error. The chain links TRBV29-1 to TRBJ1-2, with 7 positions matching TRBD1. This CDR3 is built from 11 residues. Germline loops: CDR1 SQVTM, CDR2 ANQGSEA. The CDR3 DNA reads as TGCAGCGTCGAAGACAGGGATGGCTACACCTTC. Residues: CSVEDRDGYTF. Together with reference TRBV29-1 and TRBJ1-2, the CDR3 gives the full variable domain: SAVISQKPSRDICQRGTSLTIQCQVDSQVTMMFWYRQQPGQSLTLIATANQGSEATYESGFVIDKFPISRPNLTFSTLTVSNMSPEDSSIYLCSVEDRDGYTFGSGTRLTVV.

The chain recombines TRBV4-2 with TRBJ2-6; D is perhaps TRBD2 (6 bases). V shed 0 bases and J shed 0 bases, with 9 bases lying between them. Germline CDR1 and CDR2: LGHNA and YNFKEQ. This CDR3 is 17 amino acids long. CDR3 loop: CASSQEAGSSGANVLTF. In DNA, the CDR3 is TGTGCCAGCAGCCAAGAGGCCGGGAGCTCTGGGGCCAACGTCCTGACTTTC.

The CDR3 sequence: CASSPPGTGSPYGYTF. The CDR3 DNA reads as TGTGCCAGCTCACCACCGGGTACAGGGTCTCCCTATGGCTACACCTTC. The rearrangement links TRBV18 to TRBJ1-2; TRBD1 might be the D (6 bases). This CDR3 contains 16 residues. The germline gives CDR1 KGHSH, CDR2 LQKENI. Trimming pared 0 bases from V and 4 bases from J, leaving 15 bases between.

V gene TRBV27 combines with J gene TRBJ2-3; no clear D. Germline CDR1 and CDR2: MNHEY and SMNVEV (reference sequence). The V end was cut by 6 bases, the J end by 0 bases, with 7 bases between. This CDR3 is built from 13 residues. CDR3 in amino acids: CASSPLSTDTQYF. CDR3 nucleotide sequence: TGTGCCAGCAGCCCCCTTAGCACAGATACGCAGTATTTT.

The chain has TRBV7-9 and TRBJ2-4, with TRBD2 matching 10 bases. CDR3 length: 16 amino acids. In germline, CDR1 is SEHNR, CDR2 FQNEAQ (reference sequence). Trimming took 1 base from V and 7 from J; bases not matched to a gene: 7. The CDR3 DNA is TGTGCCAGCAGCTTAGGGGCTAGCGGGAGATGGAACATTCAGTACTTC. The encoded protein is CASSLGASGRWNIQYF.

This chain connects TRBV11-2 to TRBJ2-3, with D perhaps TRBD2 (5 bases). The V end lost 5 bases, the J end lost 0 bases, and 9 bases lay between the germline ends. The CDR3 runs to 14 residues. Germline V gene sequence: CDR1 SGHAT, CDR2 FQNNGV. CDR3 nucleotides: TGTGCCAGCAGCGAGGGCATTAGCACAGATACGCAGTATTTT. Protein: CASSEGISTDTQYF.

The chain joins TRBV5-6 to TRBJ1-1; TRBD1 is a possible D gene (6 bases). The CDR3 spans 15 residues. Trimming stripped 4 bases from V and 5 bases from J, with 18 bases between. The germline V gene encodes CDR1 SGHDT and CDR2 YYEEEE. CDR3 sequence reads: CASSQLRGRETEAFF. Here the CDR3 DNA reads TGTGCCAGCAGCCAACTCCGGGGGCGGGAGACTGAAGCTTTCTTT.

V and J are TRBV18 and TRBJ2-4, with 7 bases identical to TRBD1. CDR1 and CDR2 from the germline V gene are KGHSH and LQKENI. The CDR3 contains 16 residues. Trimming removed 1 base from V and 3 bases from J; junction bases left unmatched: 6. CDR3 bases: TGTGCCAGCTCACCACAGGGGGCACTTGTCAAAAACATTCAGTACTTC. The encoded protein is CASSPQGALVKNIQYF.

The V call is TRBV13, the J call TRBJ1-2, with TRBD1 identical over 11 bases. Germline CDR1 PRHDT, CDR2 FYEKMQ (reference sequence). Trimming removed 4 bases from V and 4 bases from J; junction bases left unmatched: 8. The CDR3 consists of 16 residues. CDR3 region: CASSSRTGGSLYGYTF. CDR3 DNA sequence: TGTGCCAGCAGCTCGAGGACAGGGGGCTCTCTCTATGGCTACACCTTC. The full variable domain, completed using reference TRBV13 and TRBJ1-2, is AAGVIQSPRHLIKEKRETATLKCYPIPRHDTVYWYQQGPGQDPQFLISFYEKMQSDKGSIPDRFSAQQFSDYHSELNMSSLELGDSALYFCASSSRTGGSLYGYTFGSGTRLTVV.

DNA of the CDR3: TGTGCCTTTCTGAGCGGGAGGCTTTCCACAGATACGCAGTATTTT. Translating gives CAFLSGRLSTDTQYF. The chain carries TRBV30 and TRBJ2-3, with 9 bases aligning to TRBD2. CDR3 size: 15 residues. Germline assignment: CDR1 GTSNPN and CDR2 SVGIG (reference sequence). V dropped 7 bases and J dropped 2; count of bases not matched to a gene: 10.

This chain joins TRBV6-1 and TRBJ1-4; weak D call: TRBD1 (6 bases). CDR3 length equals 16 residues. V shed 4 bases and J shed 8 bases, with 20 bases lying between them. Per the germline V gene, CDR1 is MNHNS and CDR2 is SASEGT. The DNA for the CDR3 is TGTGCCAGCAGTGGGCCCCGACCGGCAGGGGACGAAAAACTGTTTTTT. It yields the protein CASSGPRPAGDEKLFF.

The chain employs TRBV2 and TRBJ2-2, with 11 bases aligning to TRBD2. Germline lookup yields CDR1 SNHLY and CDR2 FYNNEI. The V segment lost 6 bases and the J segment 5 bases; nucleotides outside the gene matches: 5. There are 15 residues in the CDR3. The CDR3 region is CASRSTSGSTGELFF. The CDR3 DNA follows: TGTGCCAGCAGATCCACTAGCGGGAGTACCGGGGAGCTGTTTTTT.

V is TRBV29-1 and J is TRBJ2-5; 10 positions match TRBD2. Germline lookup yields CDR1 SQVTM and CDR2 ANQGSEA. V dropped 3 bases and J dropped 1; count of bases not matched to a gene: 2. The CDR3 extends over 14 amino acids. In DNA form, the CDR3 reads TGCAGCGTTGACTCTAGCGGGAGCCAAGAGACCCAGTACTTC. Encoded protein: CSVDSSGSQETQYF. Variable domain in full (rest from reference TRBV29-1 and TRBJ2-5): SAVISQKPSRDICQRGTSLTIQCQVDSQVTMMFWYRQQPGQSLTLIATANQGSEATYESGFVIDKFPISRPNLTFSTLTVSNMSPEDSSIYLCSVDSSGSQETQYFGPGTRLLVL.

The V call is TRBV7-8, the J call TRBJ2-1; 9 nucleotides match TRBD2. Germline CDR1 and CDR2: SGHVS and FQNEAQ. The length of the CDR3 is 15 residues. V lost 2 bases to trimming and J lost 3 bases; unmatched junction nucleotides: 2. The CDR3 spells CASSLLAGSYNEQFF. DNA for the CDR3: TGTGCCAGCAGCTTACTAGCGGGGAGCTACAATGAGCAGTTCTTC.

In its sample, this clone was seen once. The chain joins TRBV6-5 to TRBJ1-1; D uncertain. Trimming pared 0 bases from V and 0 bases from J, leaving 11 bases between. Germline V CDR1 and CDR2: MNHEY, SVGAGI. This CDR3 comprises 16 residues. Here the CDR3 DNA reads TGTGCCAGCAGTTACTCTACAGTCACGGTGAACACTGAAGCTTTCTTT. Translation gives CASSYSTVTVNTEAFF.

The CDR3 spells CASSGGSETQYF. In DNA, the CDR3 is TGTGCCAGCAGTGGAGGGTCGGAGACCCAGTACTTC. The chain is built from TRBV28 and TRBJ2-5; a weak D match, TRBD2 (6 bases). Germline lookup yields CDR1 MDHEN and CDR2 SYDVKM. The CDR3 extends over 12 amino acids. V lost 5 bases, J lost 5 bases, and 9 bases lay in between.

The gene calls are TRBV5-1 and TRBJ2-3, with TRBD1 matching over 9 bases. Germline lookup yields CDR1 SGHRS and CDR2 YFSETQ. This CDR3 has 15 residues. V shed 2 bases and J 4 bases; nucleotides not matched to a gene: 5. This CDR3 reads CASSFTGQGADTQYF. Written as DNA, the CDR3 is TGCGCCAGCAGCTTTACGGGACAGGGCGCAGATACGCAGTATTTT.

V is TRBV19 and J is TRBJ1-2, with no clear D. The CDR3 has 15 amino acids. Trimming cost V 3 bases and J 6 bases, with 17 bases left between them. Germline values: CDR1 LNHDA, CDR2 SQIVND (reference sequence). CDR3 sequence: CASSIAGSTLNGYTF. The CDR3 nucleotides are TGTGCCAGTAGTATTGCGGGCAGTACTCTTAATGGCTACACCTTC.

Note on this clone: Other DNA sequences in this specimen translate into the identical CDR3. The chain recombines TRBV7-3 with TRBJ1-1; D is unclear. Germline V lookup: CDR1 SGHTA, CDR2 FQGTGA. The CDR3 contains 14 residues. V was shortened by 2 bases and J by 1 base, with 8 bases between the two germline ends. The CDR3 DNA reads as TGTGCCAGCAGCTTAGGAGGAGAGAACACTGAAGCTTTCTTT. Its translation: CASSLGGENTEAFF.